This TCR beta chain was sequenced for a study of cytomegalovirus exposure and HLA in healthy donors. Overall study results and limits: No immune exposure information besides CMV serostatus was available. In a later analysis, at a false discovery rate of 0.05, over 15,000 TCR beta sequences were associated with HLA alleles. When a later analysis compared HLA-associated TCR beta chains with equally common others, the HLA-associated chains turned out to be more clonally expanded and to have lower generation probabilities. Later, an analysis found that common viral pathogens appeared to be linked with several of the most significant clusters.

This CDR3 has 16 amino acids. J lost 1 base, V lost 4 bases, and 6 bases had no gene match. In germline, CDR1 is SEHNR, CDR2 FQNEAQ (reference sequence). Primers for the PCR totalled 60 Vbeta and 13 Jbeta. Sequencing was performed with immunoSEQ multiplex PCR; in TCRdb, only in-frame clones are kept and a portion is missing. The table lists some 150,000 clones, around 78% of them singletons. Notes on this clone: Its antigen is as yet unknown.

The sequenced material came from PBMCs. V usage is TRBV7-9 and J usage is TRBJ2-2; 7 bases fit TRBD1. The sequence came from a female donor in good health and CMV-seronegative. The CDR3 protein is CASSSKTGLNTGELFF. CDR3 in DNA: TGTGCCAGCAGCTCAAAGACAGGGTTGAACACCGGGGAGCTGTTTTTT.